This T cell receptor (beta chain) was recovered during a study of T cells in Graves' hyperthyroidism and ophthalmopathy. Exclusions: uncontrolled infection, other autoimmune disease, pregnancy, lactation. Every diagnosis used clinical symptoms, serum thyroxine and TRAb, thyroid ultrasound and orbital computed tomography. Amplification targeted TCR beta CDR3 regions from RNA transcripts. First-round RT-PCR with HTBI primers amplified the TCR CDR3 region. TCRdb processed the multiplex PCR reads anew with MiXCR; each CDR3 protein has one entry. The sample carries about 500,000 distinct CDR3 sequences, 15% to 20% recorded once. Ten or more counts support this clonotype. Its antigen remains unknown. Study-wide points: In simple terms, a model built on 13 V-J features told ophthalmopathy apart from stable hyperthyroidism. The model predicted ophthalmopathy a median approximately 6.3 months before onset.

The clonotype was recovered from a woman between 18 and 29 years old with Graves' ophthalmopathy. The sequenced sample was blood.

The CDR3 bases are TGCAGTGCTAGAGGGGTGGGGTTCAATCAGCCCCAGCATTTT. This encodes CSARGVGFNQPQHF. The chain links TRBV20-1 to TRBJ1-5, with D hard to call. The V gene lost 1 base and the J gene lost 3 bases, with 10 bases spanning the gap. Germline V lookup: CDR1 DFQATT, CDR2 SNEGSKA (reference sequence). The CDR3 has 14 residues.